This section outlines one T cell receptor beta chain sequence together with its context. Its target is unknown. This record comes from a study of response to subunit inactivated influenza vaccine. Broader study findings: The authors suggested that few new T cells are recruited per seasonal influenza vaccination.

A single record per CDR3 protein comes from TCRdb applying MiXCR to the RT-PCR reads. The table includes under 950,000 distinct CDR3 sequences, around 21% detected once. This CDR3 is 15 amino acids long. V dropped 4 bases and J dropped 1; count of bases not matched to a gene: 6. CDR1 is SGHRS and CDR2 is YFSETQ in the germline V gene. The material sequenced was PBMCs from blood, taken more than 4 days after vaccination. This clonotype originated in a man aged 50-59 years who received an inactivated influenza vaccine. The J gene is TRBJ2-7, the V gene TRBV5-1, with 9 bases identical to TRBD1. This CDR3 is CASSPLTGGSYEQYF. The CDR3 coding sequence is TGCGCCAGCAGCCCACTGACAGGGGGTTCCTACGAGCAGTACTTC.